This TCR beta chain was found in a study of cytomegalovirus exposure and HLA in healthy donors. Study as a whole: There were tens of millions of unique TCRs (from HLA-typed donors) in an early data release.

The PCR made use of 60 Vbeta and 13 Jbeta primers. Some clones are missing from TCRdb's copy, which holds only in-frame ones; the method was immunoSEQ multiplex PCR. The sample has 120,000 or so clones, around 80% seen once; the top ten hold more than 0.2%. Germline V gives CDR1 MNHNS, CDR2 SASEGT. V lost 3 bases, J lost 4 bases, and 7 bases lay in between. This CDR3 is 13 amino acids long. Whole-study findings and limits: Most TCRs appeared rarely, but some public TCRs recurred in many donors. The study labeled 150 to 200 TCR beta chains cytomegalovirus-associated. Per a later analysis, roughly 17,000 TCR beta sequences showed association with HLA alleles at 0.05 false discovery rate.

With regard to this clone: Its antigen is still unknown.

The chain carries TRBV6-1 and TRBJ1-5; D ambiguous. The source is a man aged 45-60 years in good health and CMV-seronegative. Sequenced material: PBMCs. The CDR3 DNA reads TGTGCCAGCAGTGATTTGGCAAATCAGCCCCAGCATTTT. Amino acid sequence: CASSDLANQPQHF.